The 5 T cell receptor beta chains in this list originate from one sample, sequenced in a study of T cells in Graves' hyperthyroidism and ophthalmopathy. TCR beta CDR3 regions were amplified from RNA. A set of HTBI primers served as the primers for a first-round RT-PCR of the TCR CDR3. TCRdb re-analysed the multiplex PCR reads in MiXCR, keeping a single row per CDR3 protein. The sample records approximately 720,000 distinct CDR3 sequences, 18% being singletons. The sample consisted of blood. The receptor set was obtained from a woman aged 50 to 65 with Graves' hyperthyroidism that later progressed to Graves' ophthalmopathy.

V gene TRBV2 combines with J gene TRBJ1-2, with D perhaps matching TRBD1 (5 bases). Trimming shortened V by 6 bases and J by 4 bases, and 21 bases separated the two germline ends. Germline lookup yields CDR1 SNHLY and CDR2 FYNNEI. CDR3 length equals 16 residues. In DNA, the CDR3 is TGTGCCAGCAGATTACTAGGGCTGACAGCCCTCTATGGCTACACCTTC. Protein sequence: CASRLLGLTALYGYTF.

This clonotype has ten or more counts. This chain joins TRBV3-1 and TRBJ2-5; D not resolved. V gave up 3 bases and J gave up 5 bases, with 16 bases separating them. This CDR3 contains 15 residues. The germline CDR1 and CDR2 sequences are LGHDT and YNNKEL (reference sequence). In nucleotides, the CDR3 is TGTGCCAGCAGCCACCTATCCTTCAACGGGGAGACCCAGTACTTC. This sequence encodes CASSHLSFNGETQYF.

This sequence joins TRBV5-4 and TRBJ2-3; the D gene is possibly TRBD1 (6 bases). V was trimmed by 4 bases and J by 2 bases, leaving 14 bases between them. The CDR3 consists of 15 residues. The germline V gene encodes CDR1 SGHNT and CDR2 YYREEE (reference sequence). The CDR3 nucleotides are TGTGCCAGCAGCGTGGGACAACATAACACAGATACGCAGTATTTT. This gives the protein CASSVGQHNTDTQYF.

V and J are TRBV5-1 and TRBJ2-3; 7 bases fit TRBD2. The length of the CDR3 is 16 residues. The germline V gene has CDR1 SGHRS and CDR2 YFSETQ. With V trimmed by 0 bases and J by 2 bases, 6 bases remained unmatched. Here the CDR3 DNA reads TGCGCCAGCAGCTTGGCCAGCACTAGCGACACAGATACGCAGTATTTT. Residues: CASSLASTSDTDTQYF. Full variable domain (rest looked up from reference TRBV5-1 and TRBJ2-3): KAGVTQTPRYLIKTRGQQVTLSCSPISGHRSVSWYQQTPGQGLQFLFEYFSETQRNKGNFPGRFSGRQFSNSRSEMNVSTLELGDSALYLCASSLASTSDTDTQYFGPGTRLTVL.

This clonotype was counted only a few times. The chain links TRBV12-3 or TRBV12-4 to TRBJ1-2, with TRBD1 matching over 9 bases. The trim removed 8 bases at V and 6 bases at J, leaving 4 bases unmatched. The CDR3 length is 12 residues. CDR3 protein: CASETGGDGYTF. CDR3 bases: TGTGCCAGCGAAACAGGGGGCGATGGCTACACCTTC.